This TCR beta chain was captured in a study of human T cells and chemical hapten exposure. TCRdb reanalysed the RACE reads using MiXCR and keeps one entry per CDR3 protein. In the table there are a few hundred thousand distinct CDR3 sequences, approximately 8% of which are singletons. The time point is: pre-sensitization, week 0. Treatment described: therapeutic diphenylcyclopropenone sensitization with weekly scalp DPC. The germline V gene encodes CDR1 SQVTM and CDR2 ANQGSEA. Trimming took 1 base from V and 2 from J; bases not matched to a gene: 6. The CDR3 length is 17 residues. This specimen was whole blood, taken in connection with sensitization to the hapten diphenylcyclopropenone (DPC). The origin of this receptor is a man between 18 and 29 years old with alopecia areata. Some clones in this sample may be carry-over from other donors' samples. The V gene is TRBV29-1, the J gene TRBJ2-6; 9 positions match TRBD1. This CDR3 is CSVEGTGGDTGANVLTF. The CDR3 coding sequence is TGCAGCGTTGAAGGTACAGGGGGCGACACTGGGGCCAACGTCCTGACTTTC.